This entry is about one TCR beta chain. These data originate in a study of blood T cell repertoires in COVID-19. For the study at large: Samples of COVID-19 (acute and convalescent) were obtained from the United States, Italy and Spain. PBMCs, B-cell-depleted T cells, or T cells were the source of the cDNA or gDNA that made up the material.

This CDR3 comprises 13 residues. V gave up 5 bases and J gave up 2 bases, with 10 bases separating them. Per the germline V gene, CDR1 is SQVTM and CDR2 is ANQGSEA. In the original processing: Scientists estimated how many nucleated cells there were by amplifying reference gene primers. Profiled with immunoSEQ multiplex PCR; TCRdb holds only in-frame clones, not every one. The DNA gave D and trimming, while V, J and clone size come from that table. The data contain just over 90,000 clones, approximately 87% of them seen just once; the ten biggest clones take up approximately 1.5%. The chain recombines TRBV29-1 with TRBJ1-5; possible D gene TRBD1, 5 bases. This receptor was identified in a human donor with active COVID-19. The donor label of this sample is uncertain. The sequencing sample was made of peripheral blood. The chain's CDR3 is CSVCEQGNQPQHF. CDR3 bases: TGCAGCGTTTGCGAACAGGGCAATCAGCCCCAGCATTTT.